Listed below are T cell receptor beta chains from one sample, sequenced in a study of CD8 T cells in ankylosing spondylitis. TCRdb re-called the 5' RACE reads through MiXCR, storing one row per CDR3 protein. The profile shows approximately 210,000 distinct CDR3 sequences, 9.5% to 15% of them singletons. What was sequenced was blood, either unsorted or a sorted T cell fraction (not recorded which). The receptors were sampled from a male donor with ankylosing spondylitis or in good health (not recorded which). Both conserved end residues are part of each CDR3. The order of the fields is D gene, J gene, CDR3 length, clone size, V gene, CDR3 protein, CDR3 DNA. The D gene is left open where the match is weak. Size values are once, few and many counts, or a class for expanded clones, and some rows have none.

D: TRBD2
J: TRBJ2-3
length: 16
size: -
V: TRBV27
CDR3: CASSLSTSGSTDTQYF
DNA: TGTGCCAGCAGTTTATCGACTAGCGGGAGTACAGATACGCAGTATTTT

D: TRBD1
J: TRBJ2-3
length: 16
size: few
V: TRBV6-4
CDR3: CASSDTPGQGSDTQYF
DNA: TGTGCCAGCAGTGACACCCCGGGACAGGGCTCAGATACGCAGTATTTT

D: -
J: TRBJ2-7
length: 13
size: few
V: TRBV7-9
CDR3: CASSWGFSYEQYF
DNA: TGTGCCAGCAGCTGGGGGTTCTCCTACGAGCAGTACTTC

D: TRBD2
J: TRBJ2-5
length: 18
size: -
V: TRBV20-1
CDR3: CSARSLSGLPYWRETQYF
DNA: TGCAGTGCTAGATCCCTCTCGGGACTACCTTATTGGCGAGAGACCCAGTACTTC

D: -
J: TRBJ2-1
length: 11
size: many
V: TRBV12-3/TRBV12-4
CDR3: CASSFTNEQFF
DNA: TGTGCCAGCAGTTTTACTAATGAGCAGTTCTTC

D: TRBD1
J: TRBJ2-5
length: 14
size: few
V: TRBV3-1
CDR3: CASSQPTGGETQYF
DNA: TGTGCCAGCAGCCAACCTACAGGGGGAGAGACCCAGTACTTC

D: -
J: TRBJ2-1
length: 11
size: -
V: TRBV10-3
CDR3: CAIGGIGEQFF
DNA: TGTGCCATCGGGGGGATCGGTGAGCAGTTCTTC

D: TRBD1
J: TRBJ1-1
length: 15
size: few
V: TRBV4-1
CDR3: CASSQDGQGNTEAFF
DNA: TGCGCCAGCAGCCAAGATGGACAGGGGAACACTGAAGCTTTCTTT

D: -
J: TRBJ2-3
length: 13
size: many
V: TRBV6-4
CDR3: CASSDGSTDTQYF
DNA: TGTGCCAGCAGTGACGGGAGCACAGATACGCAGTATTTT

D: TRBD2
J: TRBJ2-5
length: 16
size: -
V: TRBV11-2
CDR3: CASSFFGGGGQETQYF
DNA: TGTGCCAGCAGCTTTTTTGGGGGGGGGGGTCAAGAGACCCAGTACTTC

D: -
J: TRBJ1-6
length: 16
size: many
V: TRBV5-1
CDR3: CASSFSVDRTNSPLHF
DNA: TGCGCCAGCAGCTTTAGTGTTGACAGGACTAATTCACCCCTCCACTTT

D: -
J: TRBJ2-7
length: 12
size: few
V: TRBV12-3/TRBV12-4
CDR3: CASSLPGDEQYF
DNA: TGTGCCAGCAGTTTACCGGGTGACGAGCAGTACTTC

D: TRBD1
J: TRBJ2-7
length: 14
size: -
V: TRBV9
CDR3: CASSGRTGTGEQYF
DNA: TGTGCCAGCAGCGGGAGGACAGGGACGGGCGAGCAGTACTTC

D: -
J: TRBJ2-1
length: 14
size: many
V: TRBV29-1
CDR3: CSARDTNSYNEQFF
DNA: TGCAGCGCTCGGGACACCAACTCCTACAATGAGCAGTTCTTC

D: -
J: TRBJ2-1
length: 17
size: few
V: TRBV3-1
CDR3: CASSQEDPRGSYNEQFF
DNA: TGTGCCAGCAGCCAAGAAGACCCGCGAGGCTCCTACAATGAGCAGTTCTTC

D: -
J: TRBJ1-2
length: 12
size: -
V: TRBV19
CDR3: CATGLGRNGYTF
DNA: TGTGCCACAGGACTAGGGAGGAATGGCTACACCTTC

D: -
J: TRBJ1-1
length: 14
size: few
V: TRBV30
CDR3: CAWSGRWRDTEAFF
DNA: TGTGCCTGGAGTGGAAGGTGGCGGGACACTGAAGCTTTCTTT

D: -
J: TRBJ2-7
length: 12
size: -
V: TRBV6-5
CDR3: CASKQGRGEQYF
DNA: TGTGCCAGCAAGCAGGGGCGAGGCGAGCAGTACTTC